A selection of T cell receptor beta chains follows, all from one sample in a study of cytomegalovirus exposure and HLA in healthy donors. Sequencing was performed with immunoSEQ multiplex PCR; in TCRdb, only in-frame clones are kept and a portion is missing. The table lists 100,000 to 150,000 clones, roughly 74% of them singletons. The sample taken for sequencing was PBMCs. Receptors were obtained from a woman aged 50 to 60 in good health and CMV-seropositive. Each CDR3 is given with its conserved first and last residue. The D gene is left open where the match is weak. Only some rows state a clone size, as once, few, many or a class for expanded clones.

j_gene,d_gene,abundance,v_gene,CDR3nt,CDR3aa
TRBJ1-4,NA,NA,TRBV18,TGTGCCAGCTCACCTCCCGGGGGGGGTGAAAAACTGTTTTTT,CASSPPGGGEKLFF
TRBJ2-1,TRBD2,NA,TRBV27,TGTGCCAGCAGTGTCAGCGGGGGCAATGAGCAGTTCTTC,CASSVSGGNEQFF
TRBJ1-5,NA,NA,TRBV6-1,TGTGCCAGCAGTGAAGGGGACACCGGCGGGCAGCCCCAGCATTTT,CASSEGDTGGQPQHF
TRBJ2-3,NA,NA,TRBV19,TGTGCCAGTAGTATAGAGGCAGGGCGCACAGATACGCAGTATTTT,CASSIEAGRTDTQYF
TRBJ1-3,NA,NA,TRBV7-6,TGTGCCAGCAGCTTAGCGATTGGGAGGCGTGGAAACACCATATATTTT,CASSLAIGRRGNTIYF
TRBJ2-2,NA,few,TRBV7-6,TGTGCCAGCAGCTTAGAGCCCCTAAACACCGGGGAGCTGTTTTTT,CASSLEPLNTGELFF
TRBJ1-2,NA,NA,TRBV27,TGTGCCAGCAGTTTAGGGTCGGGAGGTTTCGGCTATGGCTACACCTTC,CASSLGSGGFGYGYTF
TRBJ2-2,NA,NA,TRBV5-4,TGTGCCAGCAGCTTGGCCATGAGGGTTAAGAACACCGGGGAGCTGTTTTTT,CASSLAMRVKNTGELFF
TRBJ2-5,TRBD2,NA,TRBV5-1,TGCGCCAGCAGCCCCGGGGGGGGACAAGAGACCCAGTACTTC,CASSPGGGQETQYF
TRBJ2-7,NA,NA,TRBV25-1,TGTGCCAGCAGTGGACAGGGCGGGGGGGAGCAGTACTTC,CASSGQGGGEQYF
TRBJ2-7,TRBD1,NA,TRBV28,TGTGCCAGCAGCGGACAGGGATGGCACGAGCAGTACTTC,CASSGQGWHEQYF
TRBJ2-2,TRBD1,NA,TRBV6-4,TGTGCCAGCAGTGCCAGGGGGCTTGGCGACACCGGGGAGCTGTTTTTT,CASSARGLGDTGELFF
TRBJ2-2,TRBD1,NA,TRBV7-8,TGTGCCAGCAGCTCAGACCAAGGGGGCCTTATCACCGGGGAGCTGTTTTTT,CASSSDQGGLITGELFF
TRBJ2-7,NA,NA,TRBV7-2,TGTGCCAGCAGCTTAGGGGAGAAAGGAAGGGAGCAGTACTTC,CASSLGEKGREQYF
TRBJ2-7,NA,NA,TRBV11-2,TGTGCCAGCGCCAGGGGTCAATATTACGAGCAGTACTTC,CASARGQYYEQYF
TRBJ2-1,TRBD1,few,TRBV7-2,TGTGCCAGCAGCTTGGTTATGACAGGGGGCTTGAGTGAGCAGTTCTTC,CASSLVMTGGLSEQFF
TRBJ2-7,TRBD1,few,TRBV7-2,TGTGCCAGCAGCCAACCGACAGGGGGCGTCTACGAGCAGTACTTC,CASSQPTGGVYEQYF
TRBJ2-1,NA,NA,TRBV7-9,TGTGCCAGCTCCGCCCCAGGGGACTCCTACAATGAGCAGTTCTTC,CASSAPGDSYNEQFF
TRBJ2-1,TRBD2,NA,TRBV30,TGTGCCTGGAGTGTGCCCGGGGGGACTTACAATGAGCAGTTCTTC,CAWSVPGGTYNEQFF
TRBJ1-2,TRBD1,few,TRBV27,TGTGCCAGCAGTTTTGAGGGACAGGGGGCCGGTGGCTACACCTTC,CASSFEGQGAGGYTF
TRBJ1-2,NA,NA,TRBV6-1,TGTGCCAGCAACCAGATCAACTATGGCTACACCTTC,CASNQINYGYTF
TRBJ2-2,NA,NA,TRBV5-4,TGTGCCAGCAGCTTGATCGGACAGCAGGACACCGGGGAGCTGTTTTTT,CASSLIGQQDTGELFF
TRBJ1-5,NA,NA,TRBV18,TGTGCCAGCTCACCGGTGGCCAGTGGCAATCAGCCCCAGCATTTT,CASSPVASGNQPQHF
TRBJ2-1,TRBD2,NA,TRBV5-1,TGCGCCAGCTCGCGGGGGGACTCCTACAATGAGCAGTTCTTC,CASSRGDSYNEQFF
TRBJ1-3,NA,NA,TRBV9,TGTGCCAGCAGTCCTATGACAGGCCCTCTCTCTGGAAACACCATATATTTT,CASSPMTGPLSGNTIYF
TRBJ2-1,TRBD1,NA,TRBV27,TGTGCCAGCAGTTTATACGCCAGGGGGCCTAGTGAGCAGTTCTTC,CASSLYARGPSEQFF
TRBJ2-5,NA,NA,TRBV7-6,TGTGCCAGCAGCCCGGTACGGGGGGCAAACCAAGAGACCCAGTACTTC,CASSPVRGANQETQYF
TRBJ1-6,NA,NA,TRBV2,TGTGCCAGCAGTGAGGACAGCTCCTATAATTCACCCCTCCACTTT,CASSEDSSYNSPLHF
TRBJ1-6,NA,NA,TRBV5-6,TGTGCCAGCAGCCCGCAACCAGGGGTTGGGAATTCACCCCTCCACTTT,CASSPQPGVGNSPLHF
TRBJ1-5,NA,NA,TRBV6-4,TGTGCCAGCAGTCGGACGCGGGGTGGTCAGCCCCAGCATTTT,CASSRTRGGQPQHF
TRBJ1-2,TRBD1,NA,TRBV6-4,TGTGCCAGCAGTGACGGGGGACAGGGTGTGTCTAACTATGGCTACACCTTC,CASSDGGQGVSNYGYTF
TRBJ1-1,TRBD1,NA,TRBV2,TGTGCCAGCCCCAAGGGGGCGCGTACTGAAGCTTTCTTT,CASPKGARTEAFF
TRBJ2-7,TRBD1,NA,TRBV7-8,TGTGCCAGCAGCGTTATGACAGGGGGCGAGCAGTACTTC,CASSVMTGGEQYF
TRBJ2-5,NA,NA,TRBV9,TGTGCCAGCAGCGTAGCCAGCAGGGCAGAGACCCAGTACTTC,CASSVASRAETQYF
TRBJ1-2,NA,NA,TRBV6-5,TGTGCCAGCAGTGAACCTCCCGGGAATGGCTACACCTTC,CASSEPPGNGYTF
TRBJ1-2,NA,NA,TRBV30,TGTGCCTGGAGTGGATTCAGGGGCTACACCTTC,CAWSGFRGYTF
TRBJ1-1,TRBD1,few,TRBV6-5,TGTGCCAGCAGTCGGACAGGGGCAACTGAAGCTTTCTTT,CASSRTGATEAFF
TRBJ2-3,TRBD2,NA,TRBV2,TGTGCCACACAAATAGCGGGGGGGCTTTTAGATACGCAGTATTTT,CATQIAGGLLDTQYF
TRBJ1-2,NA,NA,TRBV25-1,TGTGCCAGCAGTGACCTTGACAGTAACTATGGCTACACCTTC,CASSDLDSNYGYTF
TRBJ2-1,NA,NA,TRBV7-9,TGTGCCAGCAGCCCCCTCGGACAGATCGGCAATGAGCAGTTCTTC,CASSPLGQIGNEQFF
TRBJ2-7,TRBD2,NA,TRBV5-4,TGTGCCAGCAGCTTGGACCCGGGGGGGAACTACGAGCAGTACTTC,CASSLDPGGNYEQYF
TRBJ2-1,TRBD1,NA,TRBV7-9,TGTGCCAGCAGCCTCGACAGGGGAAGCTATGAGCAGTTCTTC,CASSLDRGSYEQFF
TRBJ2-3,NA,NA,TRBV4-3,TGCGCCAGCAGCCAAGACCGGTATTTCCCTCCTAGCACAGATACGCAGTATTTT,CASSQDRYFPPSTDTQYF
TRBJ1-3,NA,NA,TRBV7-6,TGTGCCAGCAGCTTATATGGCAGCTCTGGAAACACCATATATTTT,CASSLYGSSGNTIYF
TRBJ2-7,NA,NA,TRBV7-2,TGTGCCAGCAGCTGGGGCCATTCCTACGAGCAGTACTTC,CASSWGHSYEQYF
TRBJ1-2,NA,NA,TRBV5-4,TGTGCCAGCAGCTCCGAGACGGGGGGCGCCGGAAACTATGGCTACACCTTC,CASSSETGGAGNYGYTF
TRBJ2-1,NA,NA,TRBV5-4,TGTGCCAGCAGCTTGGCGGTGCTGGGGGGTTTCGACAATGAGCAGTTCTTC,CASSLAVLGGFDNEQFF
TRBJ2-2,TRBD2,NA,TRBV10-3,TGTGCCATCAGTGAACGTGGGGGGGGGTCGGCCGGGGAGCTGTTTTTT,CAISERGGGSAGELFF
TRBJ2-2,NA,once,TRBV10-1,TGCGCCAGCAGGATAGACAGGCTCACCGGGGAGCTGTTTTTT,CASRIDRLTGELFF
TRBJ1-1,NA,NA,TRBV2,TGTGCCAGCAGCGCCCTTTTTGGGGGCGGCACTGAGGCTTTCTTT,CASSALFGGGTEAFF
TRBJ2-5,NA,NA,TRBV19,TGTGCCAGTAGTATCACAGGGTTTAAGGAAGAGACCCAGTACTTC,CASSITGFKEETQYF
TRBJ1-3,TRBD1,once,TRBV13,TGTGCCAGCAGCCTCGACAGGGACCCTGGAAACACCATATATTTT,CASSLDRDPGNTIYF
TRBJ1-2,NA,NA,TRBV2,TGTGCCAGCCTCAGGGCCTTGACAGACCAGTCCTTTAACTATGGCTACACCTTC,CASLRALTDQSFNYGYTF
TRBJ2-5,TRBD1,NA,TRBV7-2,TGTGCCAGCAGCGCGCAACAGGGGGCTCGGGAGACCCAGTACTTC,CASSAQQGARETQYF
TRBJ1-6,TRBD1,NA,TRBV2,TGTGCCAGCAGTTCCTCTGGGGGACAGGTGGGAGGTTCACCCCTCCACTTT,CASSSSGGQVGGSPLHF